This TCR beta chain is from a study of blood T cell repertoires in COVID-19. Clones were read by immunoSEQ multiplex PCR, and TCRdb kept only the in-frame ones, dropping some. The sample includes over 200,000 clones, about 84% of them seen just once. CDR1 and CDR2 from the germline V gene are SGDLS and YYNGEE. The CDR3 has 15 amino acids. J gave up 9 bases and V 3 bases, and 9 bases lay outside the gene matches. The V and J genes are TRBV9 and TRBJ2-1; TRBD2 matches 10 bases. The TCR was taken from a woman older than 75 with COVID-19, enrolled during active disease. The sequenced material came from peripheral blood. CDR3 DNA sequence: TGTGCCAGCAGCGAACCCGGGACTAGCGCGGGTGAGCAGTTCTTC. Amino acid sequence: CASSEPGTSAGEQFF.